The following is a TCR beta chain sequence with its context. The data stem from a study of blood T cell repertoires in COVID-19. Study details: T cells, B-cell-depleted T cells, or PBMCs provided the cDNA or gDNA that served as material.

The trim removed 2 bases at V and 1 base at J, leaving 3 bases unmatched. Germline CDR1 and CDR2: MGHRA and YSYEKL. This CDR3 has 16 amino acids. Produced via immunoSEQ multiplex PCR; TCRdb's table is partial and in-frame only. The table lists roughly 180,000 clones, 80% to 85% of them singletons. The receptor was derived from a woman in her 40s with COVID-19, enrolled during active disease. The chain joins TRBV4-1 to TRBJ2-2; 8 positions agree with TRBD1. The specimen was peripheral blood. As DNA, the CDR3 is TGCGCCAGCAGCCAACGACAGGGGCTGAACACCGGGGAGCTGTTTTTT. This translates into CASSQRQGLNTGELFF.